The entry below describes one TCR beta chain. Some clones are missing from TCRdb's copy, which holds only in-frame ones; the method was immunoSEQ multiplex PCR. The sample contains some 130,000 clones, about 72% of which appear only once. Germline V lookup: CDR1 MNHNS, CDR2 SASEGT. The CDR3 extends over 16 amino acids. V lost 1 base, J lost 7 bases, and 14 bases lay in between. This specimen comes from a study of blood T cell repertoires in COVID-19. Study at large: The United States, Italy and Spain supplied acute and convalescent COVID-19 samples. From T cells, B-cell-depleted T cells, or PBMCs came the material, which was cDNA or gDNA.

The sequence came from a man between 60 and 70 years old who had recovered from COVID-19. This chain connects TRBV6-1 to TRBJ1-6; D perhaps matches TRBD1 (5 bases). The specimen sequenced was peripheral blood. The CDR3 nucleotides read TGTGCCAGCAGTGAAGGGGGGGTAGGTTCGAATTCACCCCTCCACTTT. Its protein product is CASSEGGVGSNSPLHF.